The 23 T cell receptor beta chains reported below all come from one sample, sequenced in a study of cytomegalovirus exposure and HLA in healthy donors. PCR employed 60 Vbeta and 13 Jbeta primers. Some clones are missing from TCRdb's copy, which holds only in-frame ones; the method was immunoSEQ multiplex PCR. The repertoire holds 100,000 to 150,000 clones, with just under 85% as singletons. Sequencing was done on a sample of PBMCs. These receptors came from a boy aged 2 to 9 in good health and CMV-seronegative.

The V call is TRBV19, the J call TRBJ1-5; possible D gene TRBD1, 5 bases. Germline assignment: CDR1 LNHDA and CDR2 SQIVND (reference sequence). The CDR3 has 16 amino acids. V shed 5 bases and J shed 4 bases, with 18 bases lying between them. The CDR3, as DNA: TGTGCCAGTAGTTTAAGCGGGGGGATATTGAATCAGCCCCAGCATTTT. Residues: CASSLSGGILNQPQHF.

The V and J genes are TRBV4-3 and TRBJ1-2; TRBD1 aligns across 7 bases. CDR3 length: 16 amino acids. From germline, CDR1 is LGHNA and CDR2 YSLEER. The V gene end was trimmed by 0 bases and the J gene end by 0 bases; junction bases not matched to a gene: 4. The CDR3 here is CASSQETGRANYGYTF. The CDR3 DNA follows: TGCGCCAGCAGCCAAGAGACAGGGAGAGCTAACTATGGCTACACCTTC.

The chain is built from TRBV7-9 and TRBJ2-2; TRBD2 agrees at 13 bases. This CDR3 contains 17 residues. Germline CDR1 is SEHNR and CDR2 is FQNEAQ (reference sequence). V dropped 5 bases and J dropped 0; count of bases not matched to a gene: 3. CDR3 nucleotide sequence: TGTGCCAGCAGCCCGGGACTAGCGGGGTCGAACACCGGGGAGCTGTTTTTT. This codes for CASSPGLAGSNTGELFF.

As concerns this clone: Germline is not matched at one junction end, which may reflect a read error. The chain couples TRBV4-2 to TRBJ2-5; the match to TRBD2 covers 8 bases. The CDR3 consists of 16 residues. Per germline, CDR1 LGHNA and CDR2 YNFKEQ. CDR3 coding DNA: TGTGCCAGCAGCCAAGGGGAGGGACTAGGAGGGGAGAGCCAGTACTTC. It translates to CASSQGEGLGGESQYF.

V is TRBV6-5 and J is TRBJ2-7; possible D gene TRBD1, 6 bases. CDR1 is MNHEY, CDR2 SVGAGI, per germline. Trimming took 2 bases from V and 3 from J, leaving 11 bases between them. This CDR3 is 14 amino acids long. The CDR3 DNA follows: TGTGCCAGCAGTTACCCGGACAGCTACTACGAGCAGTACTTC. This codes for CASSYPDSYYEQYF.

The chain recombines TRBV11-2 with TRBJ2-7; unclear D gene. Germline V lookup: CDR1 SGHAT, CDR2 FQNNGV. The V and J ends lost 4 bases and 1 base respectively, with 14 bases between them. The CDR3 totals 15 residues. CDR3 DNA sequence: TGTGCCAGCAGCTCCCTACTTCTCCAATCCTACGAGCAGTACTTC. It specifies CASSSLLLQSYEQYF.

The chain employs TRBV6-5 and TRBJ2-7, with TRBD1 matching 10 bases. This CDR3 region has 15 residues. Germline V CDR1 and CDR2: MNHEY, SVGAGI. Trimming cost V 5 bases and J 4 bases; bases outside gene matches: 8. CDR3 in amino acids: CASSPHGTGVYEQYF. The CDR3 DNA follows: TGTGCCAGCAGTCCTCACGGGACAGGGGTTTACGAGCAGTACTTC.

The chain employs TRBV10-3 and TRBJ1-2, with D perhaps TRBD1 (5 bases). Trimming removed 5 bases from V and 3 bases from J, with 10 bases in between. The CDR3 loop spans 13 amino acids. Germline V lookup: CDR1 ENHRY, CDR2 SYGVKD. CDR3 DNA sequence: TGTGCCATCAGTCAAAAACAGGACTATGGCTACACCTTC. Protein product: CAISQKQDYGYTF.

The CDR3 here is CASSQAGTSNEQFF. CDR3 sequence (DNA): TGCGCCAGCAGCCAAGCCGGGACTAGCAATGAGCAGTTCTTC. J is TRBJ2-1 and V is TRBV4-3; 8 bases are shared with TRBD2. This CDR3 comprises 14 residues. Trimming removed 1 base from V and 6 bases from J; junction bases left unmatched: 2. Looked up from germline, CDR1 is LGHNA and CDR2 is YSLEER.

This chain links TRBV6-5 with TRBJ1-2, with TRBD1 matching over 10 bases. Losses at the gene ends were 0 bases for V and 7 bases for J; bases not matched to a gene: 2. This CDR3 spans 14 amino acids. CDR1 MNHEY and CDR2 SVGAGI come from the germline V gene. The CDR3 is CASSYSGQGVGYTF. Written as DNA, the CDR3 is TGTGCCAGCAGTTACTCAGGACAGGGGGTTGGCTACACCTTC.

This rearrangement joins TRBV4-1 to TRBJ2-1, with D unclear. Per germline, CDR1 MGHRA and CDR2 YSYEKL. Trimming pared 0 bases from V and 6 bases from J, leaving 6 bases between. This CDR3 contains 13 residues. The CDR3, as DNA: TGCGCCAGCAGCCAAGATCTAGGCAATGAGCAGTTCTTC. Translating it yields CASSQDLGNEQFF.

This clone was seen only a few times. The CDR3 DNA sequence: TGCAGCGCCCTTCCCTATTCGACGGAGGGTAACACTGAAGCTTTCTTT. Its translation is CSALPYSTEGNTEAFF. The chain employs TRBV29-1 and TRBJ1-1, with D hard to call. This CDR3 region has 16 residues. Germline V gene lookup returns CDR1 SQVTM and CDR2 ANQGSEA. V lost 7 bases, J lost 2 bases, and 23 bases lay in between.

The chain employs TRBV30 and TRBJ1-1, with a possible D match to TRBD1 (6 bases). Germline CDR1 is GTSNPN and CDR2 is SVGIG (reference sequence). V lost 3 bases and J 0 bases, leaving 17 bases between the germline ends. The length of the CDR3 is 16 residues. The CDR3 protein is CAWRDTGTLVNTEAFF. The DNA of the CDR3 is TGTGCCTGGAGGGACACAGGGACCCTTGTGAACACTGAAGCTTTCTTT.

CDR3 in amino acids: CSDRTGGNYGYTF. The CDR3 region has the DNA TGCAGCGACCGGACAGGGGGCAACTATGGCTACACCTTC. This chain connects TRBV29-1 to TRBJ1-2, with 11 bases matching TRBD1. CDR3 length: 13 residues. V lost 7 bases to trimming and J lost 2 bases; unmatched junction nucleotides: 3. Germline V gives CDR1 SQVTM, CDR2 ANQGSEA.

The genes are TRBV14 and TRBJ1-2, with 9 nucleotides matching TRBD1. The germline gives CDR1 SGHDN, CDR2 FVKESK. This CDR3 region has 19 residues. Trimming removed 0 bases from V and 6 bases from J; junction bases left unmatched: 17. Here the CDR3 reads CASSQDNGWGTGSANGYTF. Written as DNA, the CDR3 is TGTGCCAGCAGCCAAGATAACGGCTGGGGGACAGGGAGCGCAAATGGCTACACCTTC.

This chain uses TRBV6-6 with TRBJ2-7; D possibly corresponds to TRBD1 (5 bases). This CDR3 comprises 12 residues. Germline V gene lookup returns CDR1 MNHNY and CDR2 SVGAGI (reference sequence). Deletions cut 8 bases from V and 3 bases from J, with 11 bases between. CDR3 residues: CASSPTVYEQYF. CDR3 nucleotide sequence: TGTGCCAGCTCACCGACAGTCTACGAGCAGTACTTC.

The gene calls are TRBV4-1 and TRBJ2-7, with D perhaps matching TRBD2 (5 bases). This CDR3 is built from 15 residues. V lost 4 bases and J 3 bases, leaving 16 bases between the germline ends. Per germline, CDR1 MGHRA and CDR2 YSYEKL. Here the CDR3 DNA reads TGCGCCAGCAGCCGGCGCTCGGGAATTGGCTACGAGCAGTACGTC. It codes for CASSRRSGIGYEQYV.

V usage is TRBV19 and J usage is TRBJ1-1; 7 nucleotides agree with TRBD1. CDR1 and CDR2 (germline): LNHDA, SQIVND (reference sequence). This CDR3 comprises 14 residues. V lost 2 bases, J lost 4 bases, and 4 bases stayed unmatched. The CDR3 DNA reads TGTGCCAGTAGTATAAACAGGGGAATCACTGAAGCTTTCTTT. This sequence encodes CASSINRGITEAFF.

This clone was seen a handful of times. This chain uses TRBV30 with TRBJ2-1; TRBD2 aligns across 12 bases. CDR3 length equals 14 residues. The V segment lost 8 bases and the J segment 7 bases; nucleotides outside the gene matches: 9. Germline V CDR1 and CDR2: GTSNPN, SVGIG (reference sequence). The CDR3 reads CARGGLAGWNEQFF. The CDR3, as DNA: TGTGCCAGGGGGGGACTAGCGGGCTGGAATGAGCAGTTCTTC.

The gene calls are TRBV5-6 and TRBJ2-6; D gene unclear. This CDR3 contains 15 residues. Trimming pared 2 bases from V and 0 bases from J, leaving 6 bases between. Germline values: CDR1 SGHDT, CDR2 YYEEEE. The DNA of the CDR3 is TGTGCCAGCAGCTTCGCGAGCTCTGGGGCCAACGTCCTGACTTTC. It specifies CASSFASSGANVLTF.

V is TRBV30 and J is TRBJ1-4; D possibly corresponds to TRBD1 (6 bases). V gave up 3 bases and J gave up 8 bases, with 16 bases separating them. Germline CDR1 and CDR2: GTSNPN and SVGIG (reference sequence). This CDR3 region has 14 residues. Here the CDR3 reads CAWRQGSHVEKLFF. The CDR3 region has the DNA TGTGCCTGGAGACAGGGATCCCACGTCGAAAAACTGTTTTTT.

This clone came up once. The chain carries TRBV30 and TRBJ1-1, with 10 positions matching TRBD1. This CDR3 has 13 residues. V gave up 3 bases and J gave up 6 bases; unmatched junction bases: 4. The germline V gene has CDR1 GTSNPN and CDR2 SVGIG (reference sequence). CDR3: CAWSRTGGSEAFF. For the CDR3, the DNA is TGTGCCTGGAGCCGGACAGGGGGTTCTGAAGCTTTCTTT.

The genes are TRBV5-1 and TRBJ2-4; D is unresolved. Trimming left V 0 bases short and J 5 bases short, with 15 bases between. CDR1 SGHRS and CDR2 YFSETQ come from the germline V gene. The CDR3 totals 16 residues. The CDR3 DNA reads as TGCGCCAGCAGCTTGGCCACCGATAAAGGAGAAAACATTCAGTACTTC. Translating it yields CASSLATDKGENIQYF.